Sequencing of this T cell receptor (beta chain) was carried out in a study of T-cell memory formation after mild COVID-19. General study results and limits: Some SARS-CoV-2-responding clones were already detected in memory before infection. CD4+ contracting clones lay mainly in CM and EM, CD8+ ones in EMRA.

Trimming stripped 8 bases from V and 1 base from J, with 14 bases between. This CDR3 has 14 amino acids. MiXCR was run by TCRdb on the 5' RACE reads, yielding one entry per CDR3 protein. The sample has 390,000 or so distinct CDR3 sequences; about 15% are singletons. Concerning this clonotype itself: Its antigen is as yet unknown.

The gene calls are TRBV12-3 or TRBV12-4 and TRBJ1-2, with D tentatively TRBD1 (6 bases). The TCR was taken from a man in his late teens or twenties who had mild COVID-19 (a few samples of this study predate the infection). Cell type and time point are not known. Material: PBMCs or a T cell subset sorted from them (not recorded which). CDR3 nucleotide sequence: TGTGCCAGCGGATTCGACAGGCTTAACTATGGCTACACCTTC. Its protein product is CASGFDRLNYGYTF.